This T cell receptor (beta chain) came from a study of identical twins. Findings and caveats of the study: Less excess twin sharing appeared in beta out-of-frame sequences. Insertion counts were lower in abundant cord blood beta clonotypes, a trend that memory repertoires did not show. It was cross-sectional statistical analysis, not following the same donors, that the conclusions relied on.

V lost 4 bases, J lost 6 bases, and 6 bases lay in between. The CDR3 runs to 12 residues. CDR1 SNHLY and CDR2 FYNNEI come from the germline V gene. MiXCR was run by TCRdb on the 5' RACE reads, yielding one entry per CDR3 protein. The sample shows a few hundred thousand distinct CDR3 sequences, about 15% of them seen only once. Comments on this clonotype: Its antigen is unknown.

Another study also made use of these data, one on yellow fever vaccine responses in identical twins.

This chain connects TRBV2 to TRBJ2-2, with unresolved D. This clonotype was sampled from a woman between 18 and 29 years old in good health. Sequenced sample: CD4+ T cells sorted from blood. The CDR3 sequence is CASSAFPGELFF. In nucleotides, the CDR3 is TGTGCCAGCAGTGCCTTCCCCGGGGAGCTGTTTTTT. Drawing the rest from reference TRBV2 and TRBJ2-2, the complete variable domain is EPEVTQTPSHQVTQMGQEVILRCVPISNHLYFYWYRQILGQKVEFLVSFYNNEISEKSEIFDDQFSVERPDGSNFTLKIRSTKLEDSAMYFCASSAFPGELFFGEGSRLTVL.